Below, 17 T cell receptor beta chains from the same sample are listed, as sequenced in a study of T cell repertoires in cytomegalovirus infection. TCRdb called the reads again in MiXCR, with one record for every CDR3 protein. The sample has 200,000 to 250,000 distinct CDR3 sequences, 22% seen once. The sample was CD8+ T cells from PBMCs. These receptors all come from a human donor in good health (CMV status not recorded). Some clones in this sample may be carry-over from other donors' samples.

This clonotype was seen a handful of times. The CDR3 nucleotides are TGTGCCAGCAGCCCAAGGGGCCGCGTCGGCGGGCAGTTCTTC. Translation: CASSPRGRVGGQFF. The V and J genes are TRBV12-3 or TRBV12-4 and TRBJ2-1; weak D call: TRBD1 (5 bases). This CDR3 region has 14 residues. V lost 6 bases and J lost 12, with 21 bases in between.

This clonotype came up a few times. The J gene is TRBJ2-7, the V gene TRBV7-9; 14 nucleotides agree with TRBD2. Germline V gene lookup returns CDR1 SEHNR and CDR2 FQNEAQ (reference sequence). The length of the CDR3 is 18 residues. V gave up 5 bases and J gave up 0 bases; unmatched junction bases: 9. This chain's CDR3 is CASSPRTSGGPSSYEQYF. The CDR3 DNA reads as TGTGCCAGCAGCCCTCGGACTAGCGGGGGGCCAAGCTCCTACGAGCAGTACTTC.

This sequence joins TRBV27 and TRBJ1-6, with 7 bases identical to TRBD1. The V segment lost 5 bases and the J segment 5 bases; nucleotides outside the gene matches: 0. This CDR3 spans 13 amino acids. Germline CDR1 MNHEY, CDR2 SMNVEV (reference sequence). The CDR3: CASSDRDNSPLHF. As DNA, the CDR3 is TGTGCCAGCAGTGACAGGGATAATTCACCCCTCCACTTT.

This clonotype was seen a handful of times. The V and J genes are TRBV28 and TRBJ2-7; D might be TRBD2 (6 bases). This CDR3 has 14 residues. The V gene lost 8 bases and the J gene lost 7 bases, with 21 bases spanning the gap. The germline V gene encodes CDR1 MDHEN and CDR2 SYDVKM. CDR3 bases: TGTGCCAGCGGGCGGATCAGCGGGCTACAGGAGCAGTACTTC. This sequence encodes CASGRISGLQEQYF.

This clonotype was picked up a small number of times. This chain joins TRBV28 and TRBJ1-1, with D tentatively TRBD1 (6 bases). The CDR3 extends over 14 amino acids. The ends were cut back, 2 bases at V and 7 bases at J, with 14 bases in the middle. Per germline, CDR1 MDHEN and CDR2 SYDVKM. DNA of the CDR3: TGTGCCAGCAGTTTACTCACCAGGGGTAATGAAGCTTTCTTT. Translation gives CASSLLTRGNEAFF. Full variable domain (rest looked up from reference TRBV28 and TRBJ1-1): DVKVTQSSRYLVKRTGEKVFLECVQDMDHENMFWYRQDPGLGLRLIYFSYDVKMKEKGDIPEGYSVSREKKERFSLILESASTNQTSMYLCASSLLTRGNEAFFGQGTRLTVV.

The genes are TRBV2 and TRBJ1-5, with a possible D match to TRBD1 (6 bases). The germline V gene encodes CDR1 SNHLY and CDR2 FYNNEI. This CDR3 comprises 14 residues. Trimming took off 6 bases at V and 0 bases at J, with 9 bases between the two ends. CDR3 loop: CASRMDSSNQPQHF. CDR3 in DNA: TGTGCCAGCAGGATGGACAGTAGCAATCAGCCCCAGCATTTT.

The chain links TRBV20-1 to TRBJ2-3, with 8 bases aligning to TRBD2. Trimming cost V 6 bases and J 9 bases; bases outside gene matches: 14. CDR3 length equals 14 residues. CDR1 and CDR2 (germline): DFQATT, SNEGSKA (reference sequence). The CDR3 coding sequence is TGCAGTGCCTTTAGCGGGGAGCAGATATCGACGCAGTATTTT. It translates to CSAFSGEQISTQYF.

J is TRBJ1-2 and V is TRBV29-1; D not resolved. There are 12 residues in the CDR3. Germline-derived CDR1 and CDR2 are SQVTM and ANQGSEA. V shed 4 bases and J shed 3 bases, with 9 bases lying between them. The DNA for the CDR3 is TGCAGCGTTGCGGAGGGTCACTATGGCTACACCTTC. It is translated as CSVAEGHYGYTF.

The chain has TRBV7-6 and TRBJ1-6, with no clear D. CDR1 is SGHVS, CDR2 FNYEAQ, per germline. Between the trimmed V and J ends, which lost 5 bases and 4 bases, there was a span of 3 bases. CDR3 length: 12 amino acids. CDR3 amino acids: CASSKYNSPLHF. The CDR3 DNA reads TGTGCCAGCAGCAAATATAATTCACCCCTCCACTTT.

This clonotype was seen many times. V gene TRBV7-2 combines with J gene TRBJ2-2; unclear D gene. Germline lookup yields CDR1 SGHTA and CDR2 FQGNSA. V lost 4 bases to trimming and J lost 6 bases, with 9 bases between them. The CDR3 runs to 13 residues. CDR3 nucleotide sequence: TGTGCCAGCAGCTCCCGCAGTTCCGGGGAGCTGTTTTTT. Translated, it gives CASSSRSSGELFF. Combining the CDR3 with reference TRBV7-2 and TRBJ2-2 gives the whole variable domain GAGVSQSPSNKVTEKGKDVELRCDPISGHTALYWYRQSLGQGLEFLIYFQGNSAPDKSGLPSDRFSAERTGGSVSTLTIQRTQQEDSAVYLCASSSRSSGELFFGEGSRLTVL.

The chain employs TRBV29-1 and TRBJ2-1, with unresolved D. The CDR3 has 14 amino acids. V gave up 3 bases and J gave up 0 bases, with 9 bases separating them. CDR1 is SQVTM and CDR2 is ANQGSEA in the germline V gene. CDR3 in amino acids: CSVDGVSSYNEQFF. CDR3 DNA sequence: TGCAGCGTTGACGGTGTGAGCTCCTACAATGAGCAGTTCTTC.

The rearrangement uses TRBV9 and TRBJ2-1; TRBD2 agrees at 11 bases. The CDR3 has 17 residues. Germline V gene sequence: CDR1 SGDLS, CDR2 YYNGEE. Trimming at V came to 3 bases and at J to 3 bases, leaving 8 bases not matched to a gene. The CDR3 nucleotides are TGTGCCAGCAGCGGGGGGACAGGGACTAGCGGCTACAATGAGCAGTTCTTC. Translating it yields CASSGGTGTSGYNEQFF.

CDR3 DNA: TGTGCCAGCAGTGAAGGGACAGGGGATGGCTACACCTTC. It codes for CASSEGTGDGYTF. The J gene is TRBJ1-2, the V gene TRBV2; TRBD1 agrees at 9 bases. Germline assignment: CDR1 SNHLY and CDR2 FYNNEI. The V gene end was trimmed by 1 base and the J gene end by 6 bases; junction bases not matched to a gene: 0. The CDR3 runs 13 residues.

There are a few counts of this clonotype. The CDR3 is CASSQDGGRPSGNTIYF. The CDR3 DNA is TGCGCCAGCAGCCAAGATGGGGGTCGGCCCTCTGGAAACACCATATATTTT. The gene calls are TRBV4-1 and TRBJ1-3, with TRBD1 as a possible D gene (5 bases). The CDR3 is 17 amino acids. V shed 0 bases and J shed 0 bases, with 12 bases lying between them. Germline V CDR1 and CDR2: MGHRA, YSYEKL.

At least ten counts were recorded for this clonotype. The rearrangement uses TRBV7-2 and TRBJ2-3, with 8 nucleotides matching TRBD1. The CDR3 loop spans 17 amino acids. The ends lost 4 bases at V and 3 bases at J; junction bases unmatched: 12. From germline, CDR1 is SGHTA and CDR2 FQGNSA. This chain's CDR3 is CASSSHPAGGGTDTQYF. The CDR3 nucleotides read TGTGCCAGCAGCTCCCATCCGGCAGGGGGCGGGACAGATACGCAGTATTTT.

This sequence joins TRBV2 and TRBJ2-7, with D maybe TRBD2 (5 bases). This CDR3 comprises 14 residues. In germline, CDR1 is SNHLY, CDR2 FYNNEI. Trimming stripped 3 bases from V and 2 bases from J, with 11 bases between. CDR3 protein: CASSDRGIPYEQYF. The CDR3 region has the DNA TGTGCCAGCAGTGACCGGGGTATTCCCTACGAGCAGTACTTC.

This clonotype occurred a few times. V and J are TRBV29-1 and TRBJ2-5; weak D call: TRBD2 (5 bases). Trimming stripped 5 bases from V and 5 bases from J, with 15 bases between. Germline V gene data show CDR1 as SQVTM and CDR2 as ANQGSEA. The CDR3 is made up of 13 amino acids. Written as DNA, the CDR3 is TGCAGCGTTTATGAGGACCCGGGGGAGACCCAGTACTTC. It encodes CSVYEDPGETQYF. The full variable domain, rest sourced from reference TRBV29-1 and TRBJ2-5, is SAVISQKPSRDICQRGTSLTIQCQVDSQVTMMFWYRQQPGQSLTLIATANQGSEATYESGFVIDKFPISRPNLTFSTLTVSNMSPEDSSIYLCSVYEDPGETQYFGPGTRLLVL.